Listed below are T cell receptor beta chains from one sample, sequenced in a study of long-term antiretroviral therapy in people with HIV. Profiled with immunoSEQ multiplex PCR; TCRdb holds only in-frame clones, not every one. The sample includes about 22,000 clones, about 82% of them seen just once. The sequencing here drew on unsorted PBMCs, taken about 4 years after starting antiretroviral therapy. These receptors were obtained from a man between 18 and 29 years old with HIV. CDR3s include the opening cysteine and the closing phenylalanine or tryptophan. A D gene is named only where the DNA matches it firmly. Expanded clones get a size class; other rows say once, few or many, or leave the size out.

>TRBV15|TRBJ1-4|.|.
TGTGCCACCAGCAGATCCGCCGGAAAACTGTTTTTT
CATSRSAGKLFF
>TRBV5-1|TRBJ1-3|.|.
TGCGCCAGCAGCGCTTCCCCCGGGGTCTCTGGAAACACCATATATTTT
CASSASPGVSGNTIYF
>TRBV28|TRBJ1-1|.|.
TGTGCCAGCACCCCTCGGCTTGGGACAACGAACACTGAAGCTTTCTTT
CASTPRLGTTNTEAFF
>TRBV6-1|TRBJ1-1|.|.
TGTGCCAGTCAGGAACACCGAAACACTGAAGCTTTCTTT
CASQEHRNTEAFF
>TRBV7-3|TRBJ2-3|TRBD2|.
TGTGCCAGCAGCTCCGGGACTAGCGGGGGGTGGGCAGATACGCAGTATTTT
CASSSGTSGGWADTQYF
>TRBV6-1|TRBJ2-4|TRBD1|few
TGTGCCAGCAGTGAAGCGCCGACAGGGGCCAAAAACATTCAGTACTTC
CASSEAPTGAKNIQYF
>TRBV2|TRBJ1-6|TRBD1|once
TGTGCCAGCAACCAGGACAGGGAATGGTCACCCCTCCACTTT
CASNQDREWSPLHF
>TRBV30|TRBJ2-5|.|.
TGTGCCTGGAGTGAAGGGTCAGAGACCCAGTACTTC
CAWSEGSETQYF
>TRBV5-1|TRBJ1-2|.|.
TGCGCCAGCAGCTTGGGGCAGGGGCCCTATGGCTACACCTTC
CASSLGQGPYGYTF
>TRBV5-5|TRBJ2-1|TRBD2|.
TGTGCCAGCAGCCCACTAGCGGGGGGCCCCAATGAGCAGTTCTTC
CASSPLAGGPNEQFF
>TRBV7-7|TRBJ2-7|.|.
TGTGCTAGCAGCTCCCAGCCCGAACCCGACAGGGAGGGTGACGAGCAGTACTTC
CASSSQPEPDREGDEQYF
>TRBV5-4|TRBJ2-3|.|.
TGTGCCAGCGGTGACAGCAATTTT
CASGDSNF
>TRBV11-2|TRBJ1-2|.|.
TGTGCCAGCAGCTTAGATGACCTGACATCGGCCTCCCGGGCCTATGGCTACACCTTC
CASSLDDLTSASRAYGYTF
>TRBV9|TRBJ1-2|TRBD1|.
TGTGCCAGCAGCTGGACAGGGGAGGACTATGGCTACACCTTC
CASSWTGEDYGYTF
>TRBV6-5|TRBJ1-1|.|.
TGTGCCAGCAGTTACTCGGGGGGCGCGATTGACACTGAAGCTTTCTTT
CASSYSGGAIDTEAFF
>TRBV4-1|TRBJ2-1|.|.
TGCGCCAGCAGCCAAGGGGGGGCCTATGAGCAGTTCTTC
CASSQGGAYEQFF
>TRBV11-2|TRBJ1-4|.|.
TGTGCCAGCAGCTTAGGAGAAAAACTGTTTTTT
CASSLGEKLFF
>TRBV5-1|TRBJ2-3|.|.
TGCGCCAGCAGCCCCCAGGCAGGGATACCAGATACGCAGTATTTT
CASSPQAGIPDTQYF
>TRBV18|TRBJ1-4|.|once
TGTGCCAGCTCACCGTCCCAGGGGAATGAAAAACTGTTTTTT
CASSPSQGNEKLFF
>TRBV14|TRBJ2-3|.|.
TGTGCCAGCAGCCCGACTACTCTCACAGATACGCAGTATTTT
CASSPTTLTDTQYF
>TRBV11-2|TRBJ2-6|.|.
TGTGCCAGCGACGACCATGTCTCTGGGGCCAACGTCCTGACTTTC
CASDDHVSGANVLTF
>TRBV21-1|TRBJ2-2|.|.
TGTGCCAGCAGCAAAGAGAACACCGGGGAGCTGTTTTTT
CASSKENTGELFF
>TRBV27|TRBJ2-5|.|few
TGTGCCAGCAGTCAAGGATCCCTCGGGACCCAGTACTTC
CASSQGSLGTQYF
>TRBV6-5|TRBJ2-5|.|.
TGTGCCAGCAGTTCATGGATGGGAGAGACCCAGTACTTC
CASSSWMGETQYF
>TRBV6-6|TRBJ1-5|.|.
TGTGCCAGCAGTTACTCTAGCAATCAGCCCCAGCATTTT
CASSYSSNQPQHF
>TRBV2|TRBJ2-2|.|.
TGTGCCTGCCCCTTCGTCACCGGGGAGCTGTTTTTT
CACPFVTGELFF
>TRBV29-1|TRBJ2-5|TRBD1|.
TGCAGCGCCATAACCGGGACAGGGTGGCAAGAGACCCAGTACTTC
CSAITGTGWQETQYF
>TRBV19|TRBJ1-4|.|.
TGTGCCAGTAGTATAATGGGCCGCGGTGAAAAACTGTTTTTT
CASSIMGRGEKLFF
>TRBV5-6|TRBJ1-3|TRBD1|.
TGTGCCAGCAGCTCTTTAGACAGGGTGTCTGGAAACACCATATATTTT
CASSSLDRVSGNTIYF
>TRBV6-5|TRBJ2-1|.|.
TGTGCCAGCAGTTACTACGGACAGCACAATGAGCAGTTCTTC
CASSYYGQHNEQFF
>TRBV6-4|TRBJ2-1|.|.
TGTGCCAGCAGTGACCTCCGACAGGACTACAATGAGCAGTTCTTC
CASSDLRQDYNEQFF
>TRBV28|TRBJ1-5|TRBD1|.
TGTGCCAGCAGTTCTCTCCCGGACAGGGGGCTAGTACAGCCCCAGCATTTT
CASSSLPDRGLVQPQHF
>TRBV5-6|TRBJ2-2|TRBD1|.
TGTGCCAGCAGCTTGGGGGGTTGGGACAGGGAAGCGACCGGGGAGCTGTTTTTT
CASSLGGWDREATGELFF
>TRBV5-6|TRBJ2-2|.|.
TGTGCCAGCAGCTTGGTAGGTTATGGAGGGTTGCACACCGGGGAGCTGTTTTTT
CASSLVGYGGLHTGELFF
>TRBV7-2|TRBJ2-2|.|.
TGTGCCAGCAGCTTCTCCGCGGGGGCCTGGGCCGGGGAGCTGTTTTTT
CASSFSAGAWAGELFF
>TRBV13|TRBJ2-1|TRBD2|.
TGTGCCAGCAGCTTTACTAGCGGGGGGACCTCCTACAATGAGCAGTTCTTC
CASSFTSGGTSYNEQFF